Shown below are 24 T cell receptor beta chains from a single sample sequenced in a study of identifying expanded T cells in peripheral blood. TCRdb keeps only in-frame clones here, not all; method: immunoSEQ multiplex PCR. Of 70,000 or so clones listed, about nine tenths are singletons. Sequencing was done on a sample of blood. The origin of the receptors is a person aged 18 to 70 in good health.

The chain couples TRBV14 to TRBJ2-5, with D perhaps being TRBD1 or TRBD2 (5 bases each). Germline CDR1 reads SGHDN; CDR2 reads FVKESK. Trimming shortened V by 1 base and J by 11 bases, and 17 bases separated the two germline ends. This CDR3 spans 14 amino acids. CDR3 region: CASSQVTSLGEQYF. The CDR3 bases are TGTGCCAGCAGCCAAGTTACTAGTCTGGGGGAGCAGTACTTC.

This clone was found once. This sequence joins TRBV13 and TRBJ2-2; 8 bases map to TRBD1. CDR1 is PRHDT, CDR2 FYEKMQ, per germline (reference sequence). J gave up 8 bases and V 4 bases, and 12 bases lay outside the gene matches. The CDR3 has 16 residues. CDR3 bases: TGTGCCAGCAGCTCCTCCGGGACAGGCCCCAGGGGGGAGCTGTTTTTT. Protein: CASSSSGTGPRGELFF.

The CDR3: CASSQYPGQGYEQYF. The CDR3 DNA follows: TGCGCCAGCAGCCAGTACCCGGGACAGGGGTACGAGCAGTACTTC. V and J are TRBV4-1 and TRBJ2-7; TRBD1 matches at 10 bases. The ends lost 3 bases at V and 4 bases at J; junction bases unmatched: 6. Per germline, CDR1 MGHRA and CDR2 YSYEKL. The CDR3 has 15 residues.

The chain couples TRBV30 to TRBJ1-6; 9 bases are shared with TRBD1. This CDR3 has 14 residues. The V and J ends lost 3 bases and 8 bases, in that order; junction bases with no gene match: 5. Per the germline V gene, CDR1 is GTSNPN and CDR2 is SVGIG (reference sequence). CDR3 region: CAWSAGQGDSPLHF. As DNA, the CDR3 is TGTGCCTGGAGCGCGGGACAGGGTGATTCACCCCTCCACTTT.

The chain joins TRBV5-4 to TRBJ2-2; 8 nucleotides line up with TRBD1. J gave up 0 bases and V 4 bases, and 5 bases lay outside the gene matches. The CDR3 totals 16 residues. CDR1 and CDR2 from the germline V gene are SGHNT and YYREEE (reference sequence). The CDR3 coding sequence is TGTGCCAGCAGCCATGGACAGGGAACGAACACCGGGGAGCTGTTTTTT. Its translation is CASSHGQGTNTGELFF.

The chain combines TRBV6-6 with TRBJ1-5; the match to TRBD1 covers 7 bases. The germline V gene has CDR1 MNHNY and CDR2 SVGAGI (reference sequence). The CDR3 loop spans 13 amino acids. V was clipped by 5 bases and J by 7 bases; unmatched bases: 5. The CDR3 bases are TGTGCCAGCAGTAAAGACAGGGAACAGCCCCAGCATTTT. It yields the protein CASSKDREQPQHF.

This chain connects TRBV19 to TRBJ1-5; TRBD1 matches at 7 bases. The CDR3 spans 14 residues. Losses at the gene ends were 5 bases for V and 4 bases for J; bases not matched to a gene: 5. Germline V gene lookup returns CDR1 LNHDA and CDR2 SQIVND (reference sequence). CDR3 nucleotide sequence: TGTGCCAGTAGTTGGACAGGTGAGAATCAGCCCCAGCATTTT. Amino acid sequence: CASSWTGENQPQHF.

V usage is TRBV10-3 and J usage is TRBJ1-1; tentatively, D is TRBD1 (5 bases). In germline, CDR1 is ENHRY, CDR2 SYGVKD. This CDR3 comprises 12 residues. The V end lost 11 bases, the J end lost 1 base, and 11 bases lay between the germline ends. The CDR3 is CAAQDRNTEAFF. The CDR3 region has the DNA TGTGCCGCCCAAGACAGGAACACTGAAGCTTTCTTT.

The CDR3: CASSLDGLDYNEQFF. The CDR3 bases are TGCGCCAGCAGCTTGGACGGACTAGACTACAATGAGCAGTTCTTC. The chain carries TRBV5-1 and TRBJ2-1; TRBD2 agrees at 7 bases. Germline V CDR1 and CDR2: SGHRS, YFSETQ. CDR3 size: 15 residues. The trim removed 0 bases at V and 3 bases at J, leaving 3 bases unmatched.

V gene TRBV28 combines with J gene TRBJ2-7, with 7 bases aligning to TRBD1. Trimming cost V 2 bases and J 3 bases; bases outside gene matches: 4. CDR1 and CDR2 (germline): MDHEN, SYDVKM. There are 14 residues in the CDR3. CDR3 sequence reads: CASSLLDRVYEQYF. The CDR3 DNA sequence: TGTGCCAGCAGTTTACTCGACAGGGTCTACGAGCAGTACTTC.

This rearrangement joins TRBV4-2 to TRBJ2-2, with 7 nucleotides matching TRBD2. The CDR3 covers 16 residues. Unmatched junction bases numbered 8, after V lost 5 bases and J lost 2 bases. Germline loops: CDR1 LGHNA, CDR2 YNFKEQ. The CDR3: CASSNPRGLNTGELFF. The CDR3 DNA sequence: TGTGCCAGCAGCAACCCGCGGGGACTAAACACCGGGGAGCTGTTTTTT.

This sequence joins TRBV9 and TRBJ2-1; weak D call: TRBD2 (6 bases). Trimming stripped 1 base from V and 4 bases from J, with 12 bases between. Germline V gene sequence: CDR1 SGDLS, CDR2 YYNGEE. This CDR3 has 15 amino acids. The CDR3 loop reads CASSVPRDGYNEQFF. The CDR3 bases are TGTGCCAGCAGCGTACCGCGGGACGGTTACAATGAGCAGTTCTTC.

This clone occurred once. The rearrangement uses TRBV19 and TRBJ2-7, with a tentative D call TRBD2 (5 bases). The CDR3 sequence is 13 residues long. Germline loops: CDR1 LNHDA, CDR2 SQIVND (reference sequence). The V end was cut by 5 bases, the J end by 3 bases, with 11 bases between. CDR3 in amino acids: CASSRTGNYEQYF. CDR3 DNA: TGTGCCAGTAGTCGTACGGGAAACTACGAGCAGTACTTC.

The chain combines TRBV2 with TRBJ1-1; D is uncertain. V lost 11 bases to trimming and J lost 0 bases, with 7 bases between them. The CDR3 spans 11 residues. Germline V lookup: CDR1 SNHLY, CDR2 FYNNEI. This chain's CDR3 is CASRMNTEAFF. In nucleotides, the CDR3 is TGTGCCTCCCGGATGAACACTGAAGCTTTCTTT.

The V gene is TRBV11-3, the J gene TRBJ2-3, with 9 nucleotides matching TRBD2. The CDR3 covers 15 residues. V shed 1 base and J 2 bases; nucleotides not matched to a gene: 1. The germline CDR1 and CDR2 sequences are SGHNT and YENEEA. The CDR3 region has the DNA TGTGCCAGCAGCTTAGGACTAGCGGTCACAGATACGCAGTATTTT. As protein: CASSLGLAVTDTQYF.

DNA of the CDR3: TGTGCCAGCAGTCGGGAGCGGTCCTACGAGCAGTACTTC. Its protein product is CASSRERSYEQYF. The chain employs TRBV2 and TRBJ2-7, with D maybe TRBD2 (6 bases). The V end lost 5 bases, the J end lost 1 base, and 9 bases lay between the germline ends. The CDR3 length is 13 residues. Germline V gene lookup returns CDR1 SNHLY and CDR2 FYNNEI. Full variable domain (outside the CDR3, taken from reference TRBV2 and TRBJ2-7): EPEVTQTPSHQVTQMGQEVILRCVPISNHLYFYWYRQILGQKVEFLVSFYNNEISEKSEIFDDQFSVERPDGSNFTLKIRSTKLEDSAMYFCASSRERSYEQYFGPGTRLTVT.

The V and J genes are TRBV29-1 and TRBJ2-5; no firm D call. V lost 1 base and J 2 bases, leaving 5 bases between the germline ends. Per germline, CDR1 SQVTM and CDR2 ANQGSEA. CDR3 size: 12 residues. The CDR3 DNA sequence: TGCAGCGTTGAAGGCAGTCAAGAGACCCAGTACTTC. This encodes CSVEGSQETQYF.

This chain links TRBV19 with TRBJ2-5; TRBD2 matches at 9 bases. The germline gives CDR1 LNHDA, CDR2 SQIVND (reference sequence). This CDR3 comprises 15 residues. The trim removed 8 bases at V and 3 bases at J, leaving 10 bases unmatched. The CDR3 DNA is TGTGCCAGTCTGGCAGGGCTAGCGGGAAAAGAGACCCAGTACTTC. Protein product: CASLAGLAGKETQYF.

The chain uses TRBV5-1 and TRBJ2-7, with 10 bases fitting TRBD1. With 3 bases clipped from V and 10 bases from J, the junction kept 10 bases outside the gene matches. This CDR3 has 14 residues. Germline assignment: CDR1 SGHRS and CDR2 YFSETQ. The CDR3 nucleotides are TGCGCCAGCAGCTCCGGGACAGGGGCAGGGGAACAGTACTTC. It encodes CASSSGTGAGEQYF.

The chain links TRBV5-1 to TRBJ1-2; 7 nucleotides line up with TRBD1. CDR3 length: 16 amino acids. The germline V gene has CDR1 SGHRS and CDR2 YFSETQ. J lost 6 bases, V lost 2 bases, and 13 bases had no gene match. CDR3 sequence: CASSFLTGEILDGYTF. The CDR3 DNA reads TGCGCCAGCAGCTTTCTTACAGGGGAGATACTTGATGGCTACACCTTC. Combining the CDR3 with reference TRBV5-1 and TRBJ1-2 gives the whole variable domain KAGVTQTPRYLIKTRGQQVTLSCSPISGHRSVSWYQQTPGQGLQFLFEYFSETQRNKGNFPGRFSGRQFSNSRSEMNVSTLELGDSALYLCASSFLTGEILDGYTFGSGTRLTVV.

The chain employs TRBV9 and TRBJ1-2; D not certain. Trimming took 2 bases from V and 1 from J, leaving 9 bases between them. This CDR3 comprises 14 residues. CDR1 is SGDLS, CDR2 YYNGEE, per germline. CDR3 nucleotide sequence: TGTGCCAGCAGCGTCGGTCCCGATAACTATGGCTACACCTTC. Its protein product is CASSVGPDNYGYTF.

The rearrangement joins TRBV19 to TRBJ2-1; 9 nucleotides line up with TRBD2. The CDR3 consists of 15 residues. V shed 5 bases and J 7 bases; nucleotides not matched to a gene: 9. Germline CDR1 is LNHDA and CDR2 is SQIVND (reference sequence). In DNA, the CDR3 is TGTGCCAGTAGTTTAGGGACTAGCCTCAAGAATGAGCAGTTCTTC. Its translation: CASSLGTSLKNEQFF.

The chain combines TRBV7-8 with TRBJ2-5, with unresolved D. CDR3 length: 13 residues. The germline gives CDR1 SGHVS, CDR2 FQNEAQ. The ends were cut back, 2 bases at V and 4 bases at J, with 8 bases in the middle. The CDR3 loop reads CASSLRVSETQYF. CDR3 DNA: TGTGCCAGCAGCTTACGTGTCTCAGAGACCCAGTACTTC.

The chain carries TRBV25-1 and TRBJ2-3, with D possibly TRBD2 on 6 matching bases. This CDR3 region has 18 residues. V lost 6 bases and J lost 0, with 22 bases in between. Germline CDR1 is MGHDK and CDR2 is SYGVNS. In DNA, the CDR3 is TGTGCCAGCAGGGGTAGCGGAGGGTCAAAACCTAGCACAGATACGCAGTATTTT. It is translated as CASRGSGGSKPSTDTQYF. Using reference TRBV25-1 and TRBJ2-3 for the parts outside the CDR3, the full variable domain is EADIYQTPRYLVIGTGKKITLECSQTMGHDKMYWYQQDPGMELHLIHYSYGVNSTEKGDLSSESTVSRIRTEHFPLTLESARPSHTSQYLCASRGSGGSKPSTDTQYFGPGTRLTVL.